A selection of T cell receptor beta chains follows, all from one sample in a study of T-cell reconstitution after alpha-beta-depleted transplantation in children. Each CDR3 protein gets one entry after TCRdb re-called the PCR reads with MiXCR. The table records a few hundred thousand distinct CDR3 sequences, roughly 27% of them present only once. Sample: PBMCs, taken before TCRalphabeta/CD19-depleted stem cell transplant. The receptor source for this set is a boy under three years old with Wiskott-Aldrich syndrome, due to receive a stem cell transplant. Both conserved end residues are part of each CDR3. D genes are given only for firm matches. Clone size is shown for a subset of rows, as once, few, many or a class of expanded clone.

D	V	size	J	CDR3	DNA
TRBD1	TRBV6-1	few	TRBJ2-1	CARFSKQGNEQFF	TGTGCCAGGTTCTCCAAACAGGGGAATGAGCAGTTCTTC
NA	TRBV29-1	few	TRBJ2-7	CSVLKSSYEQYF	TGCAGCGTTCTGAAGAGCTCCTACGAGCAGTACTTC
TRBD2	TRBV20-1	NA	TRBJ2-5	CSAFPLPGGQETQYF	TGCAGTGCTTTCCCTTTACCGGGAGGGCAGGAGACCCAGTACTTC
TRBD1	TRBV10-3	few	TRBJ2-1	CAISGLPWTGGLTGNEQFF	TGTGCCATCAGTGGGCTACCTTGGACAGGGGGCCTAACAGGCAATGAGCAGTTCTTC
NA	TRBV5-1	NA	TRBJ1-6	CASSLVVKNSPLHF	TGCGCCAGCAGCTTGGTCGTTAAGAATTCACCCCTCCACTTT
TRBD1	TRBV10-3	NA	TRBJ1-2	CAISETGTGNGGYTF	TGTGCCATCAGTGAGACCGGGACAGGGAATGGCGGCTACACCTTC
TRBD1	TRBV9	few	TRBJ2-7	CASNLRGRSYEQYF	TGTGCCAGCAACCTCAGGGGGCGATCCTACGAGCAGTACTTC
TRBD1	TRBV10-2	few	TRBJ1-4	CASSGQGAGNEKLFF	TGCGCCAGCAGTGGACAGGGAGCGGGGAATGAAAAACTGTTTTTT
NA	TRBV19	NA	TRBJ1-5	CASTIILGSNQPQHF	TGTGCCAGTACTATCATCTTGGGAAGCAATCAGCCCCAGCATTTT
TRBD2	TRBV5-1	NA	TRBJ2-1	CASSVQTSVTYNEQFF	TGCGCCAGCAGCGTCCAGACTAGCGTCACCTACAATGAGCAGTTCTTC
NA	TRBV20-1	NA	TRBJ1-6	CSARENRRYSPLHF	TGCAGTGCTAGAGAGAACCGGAGATATTCACCCCTCCACTTT
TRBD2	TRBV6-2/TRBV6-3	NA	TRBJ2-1	CASTLAGAVNEQFF	TGTGCCAGCACCCTAGCGGGAGCGGTCAATGAGCAGTTCTTC
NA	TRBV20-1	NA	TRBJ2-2	CSARDGRQFNTGELFF	TGCAGTGCTAGAGATGGTCGGCAGTTCAACACCGGGGAGCTGTTTTTT
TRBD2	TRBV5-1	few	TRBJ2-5	CASSFAGVVAETQYF	TGCGCCAGCAGCTTCGCGGGAGTCGTAGCAGAGACCCAGTACTTC
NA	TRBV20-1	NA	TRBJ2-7	CSARDPRPQLGEQYF	TGCAGTGCTAGAGATCCGAGGCCGCAACTCGGCGAGCAGTACTTC
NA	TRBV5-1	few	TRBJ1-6	CASSLAPKQSSPLHF	TGCGCCAGCAGCTTGGCCCCAAAACAGAGCTCACCCCTCCACTTT
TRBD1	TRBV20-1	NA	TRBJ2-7	CSASYPGQVLYEQYF	TGCAGTGCTAGCTACCCGGGACAGGTCCTCTACGAGCAGTACTTC
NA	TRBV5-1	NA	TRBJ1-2	CASSLGGVLDGYTF	TGCGCCAGCAGCTTGGGAGGGGTTCTGGATGGCTACACCTTC
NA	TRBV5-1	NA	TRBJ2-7	CASSLGLQGYDVEQYF	TGCGCCAGCAGCTTGGGTCTGCAGGGGTACGATGTGGAGCAGTACTTC
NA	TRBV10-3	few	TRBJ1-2	CAISGLQGSNYGYTF	TGTGCCATCAGTGGACTACAGGGCTCTAACTATGGCTACACCTTC
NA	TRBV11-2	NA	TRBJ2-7	CASSFQSRGPYEQYF	TGTGCCAGCAGCTTCCAATCGCGCGGGCCTTACGAGCAGTACTTC
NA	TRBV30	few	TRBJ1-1	CAWSVMTVTNTEAFF	TGTGCCTGGAGTGTCATGACGGTTACGAACACTGAAGCTTTCTTT
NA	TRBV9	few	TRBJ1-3	CASSVGGFSGNTIYF	TGTGCCAGCAGCGTAGGGGGGTTCTCTGGAAACACCATATATTTT
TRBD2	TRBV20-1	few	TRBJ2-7	CSVRRAGDEQYF	TGCAGTGTCAGGCGAGCGGGAGACGAGCAGTACTTC
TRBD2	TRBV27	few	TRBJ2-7	CASSLYPGTSGTSYEQYF	TGTGCCAGCAGTTTATATCCCGGGACTAGCGGGACGTCCTACGAGCAGTACTTC
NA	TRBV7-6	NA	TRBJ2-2	CASSSIGYTGELFF	TGTGCCAGCAGCTCCATTGGGTACACCGGGGAGCTGTTTTTT
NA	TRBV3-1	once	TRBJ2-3	CASSRWVSASTDTQYF	TGTGCCAGCAGCCGGTGGGTTAGCGCGAGCACAGATACGCAGTATTTT
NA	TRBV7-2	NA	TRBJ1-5	CASSLATGRFSGNQPQHF	TGTGCCAGCAGCTTAGCGACAGGACGATTTAGCGGCAATCAGCCCCAGCATTTT
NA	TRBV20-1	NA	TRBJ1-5	CSAQQGLASNQPQHF	TGCAGTGCCCAACAGGGCCTAGCTTCAAATCAGCCCCAGCATTTT
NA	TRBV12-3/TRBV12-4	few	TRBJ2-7	CASSQDSGTYEQYF	TGTGCCAGCAGTCAGGATAGCGGAACTTACGAGCAGTACTTC
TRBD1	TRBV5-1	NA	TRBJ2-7	CASSLFPPGTGVFYEQYF	TGCGCCAGCAGCTTGTTCCCCCCCGGGACAGGGGTGTTCTACGAGCAGTACTTC
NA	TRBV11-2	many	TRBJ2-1	CASSRNEQFF	TGTGCCAGCAGCCGCAATGAGCAGTTCTTC
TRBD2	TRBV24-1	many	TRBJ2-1	CATSDPTSGSYNEQFF	TGTGCCACCAGTGACCCGACTAGCGGCTCCTACAATGAGCAGTTCTTC
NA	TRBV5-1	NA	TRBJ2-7	CASSSDLPYEQYF	TGCGCCAGCAGCTCGGACCTCCCCTACGAGCAGTACTTC
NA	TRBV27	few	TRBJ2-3	CASSLGRGAGTDTQYF	TGTGCCAGCAGTTTAGGGCGAGGGGCGGGCACAGATACGCAGTATTTT
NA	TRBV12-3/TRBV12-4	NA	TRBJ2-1	CASSYQGQGNEQFF	TGTGCCAGCAGTTATCAGGGCCAGGGAAATGAGCAGTTCTTC
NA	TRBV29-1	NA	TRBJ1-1	CSAPLVEGNTEAFF	TGCAGCGCCCCTCTGGTGGAGGGGAACACTGAAGCTTTCTTT
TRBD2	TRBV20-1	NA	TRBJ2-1	CSAFPGGLYNEQFF	TGCAGTGCTTTCCCGGGGGGACTCTACAATGAGCAGTTCTTC
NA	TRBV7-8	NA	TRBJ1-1	CASTLDRPGEVRAFF	TGTGCCAGCACCTTAGATCGGCCGGGAGAGGTTAGGGCTTTCTTT
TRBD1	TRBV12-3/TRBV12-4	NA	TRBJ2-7	CASSFPGTGWHEQYF	TGTGCCAGCAGTTTCCCCGGGACAGGGTGGCACGAGCAGTACTTC
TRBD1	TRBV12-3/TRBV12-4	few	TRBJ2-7	CAREGGLDEQYF	TGTGCCAGAGAAGGGGGCTTGGACGAGCAGTACTTC
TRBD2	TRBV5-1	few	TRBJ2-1	CASSSGGLVRAYNEQFF	TGCGCCAGCAGCAGCGGGGGACTGGTCAGGGCTTACAATGAGCAGTTCTTC
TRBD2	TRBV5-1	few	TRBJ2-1	CASSFSSGSSNEQFF	TGCGCCAGCAGCTTTTCTAGCGGGAGTTCTAATGAGCAGTTCTTC
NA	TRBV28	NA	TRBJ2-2	CATRGFEGGGELFF	TGTGCCACCAGAGGGTTCGAGGGTGGCGGGGAGCTGTTTTTT
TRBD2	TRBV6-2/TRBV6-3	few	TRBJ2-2	CATYSGRRNTGELFF	TGTGCCACCTATAGCGGGAGGAGGAACACCGGGGAGCTGTTTTTT
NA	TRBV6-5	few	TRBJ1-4	CAARGGRGDSNEKLFF	TGTGCCGCCCGAGGAGGACGGGGTGATAGTAATGAAAAACTGTTTTTT
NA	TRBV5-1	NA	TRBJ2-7	CASSLVRGTYEQYF	TGCGCCAGCAGCTTGGTCCGGGGGACCTACGAGCAGTACTTC
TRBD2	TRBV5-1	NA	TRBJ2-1	CASSVGLAGGTYNEQFF	TGCGCCAGCAGCGTGGGACTAGCGGGAGGAACCTACAATGAGCAGTTCTTC
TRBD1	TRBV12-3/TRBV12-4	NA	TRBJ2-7	CASAWDRLSYEQYF	TGTGCCAGCGCCTGGGACAGGCTCTCCTACGAGCAGTACTTC
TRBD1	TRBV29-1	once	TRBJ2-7	CSVDQGVNEQYF	TGCAGCGTTGATCAGGGGGTCAACGAGCAGTACTTC
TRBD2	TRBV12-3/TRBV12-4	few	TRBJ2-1	CASRGLAGVFEQFF	TGTGCCAGCAGGGGACTAGCGGGAGTTTTTGAGCAGTTCTTC
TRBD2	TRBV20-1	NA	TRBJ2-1	CSARWGRLAVVNYNEQFF	TGCAGTGCTAGATGGGGGCGACTAGCGGTCGTAAACTACAATGAGCAGTTCTTC
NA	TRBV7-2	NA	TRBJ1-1	CASSSRGFTEAFF	TGTGCCAGCAGCTCGCGGGGATTCACTGAAGCTTTCTTT
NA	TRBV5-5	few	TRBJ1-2	CASSGGVTYGYTF	TGTGCCAGCAGCGGAGGTGTTACCTATGGCTACACCTTC
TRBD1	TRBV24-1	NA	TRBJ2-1	CATSDGTAYNEQFF	TGTGCCACCAGTGACGGGACAGCTTACAATGAGCAGTTCTTC
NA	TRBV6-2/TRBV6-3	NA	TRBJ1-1	CASKSRGARALNTEAFF	TGTGCCAGCAAATCTAGGGGCGCTAGGGCCCTGAACACTGAAGCTTTCTTT
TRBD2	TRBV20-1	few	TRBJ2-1	CSLLGLAEFYNEQFF	TGCAGTCTATTGGGACTAGCGGAGTTCTACAATGAGCAGTTCTTC
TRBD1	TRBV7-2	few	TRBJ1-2	CASSIRGTDVGYTF	TGTGCCAGCAGCATCCGCGGGACAGACGTCGGCTACACCTTC
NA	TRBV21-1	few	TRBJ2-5	CARGGGQGNRASEETQYF	TGTGCCAGAGGGGGTGGACAGGGCAATCGTGCCTCGGAAGAGACCCAGTACTTC
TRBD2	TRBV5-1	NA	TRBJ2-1	CASSLLAGIYNEQFF	TGCGCCAGCAGCTTGCTAGCGGGGATTTACAATGAGCAGTTCTTC